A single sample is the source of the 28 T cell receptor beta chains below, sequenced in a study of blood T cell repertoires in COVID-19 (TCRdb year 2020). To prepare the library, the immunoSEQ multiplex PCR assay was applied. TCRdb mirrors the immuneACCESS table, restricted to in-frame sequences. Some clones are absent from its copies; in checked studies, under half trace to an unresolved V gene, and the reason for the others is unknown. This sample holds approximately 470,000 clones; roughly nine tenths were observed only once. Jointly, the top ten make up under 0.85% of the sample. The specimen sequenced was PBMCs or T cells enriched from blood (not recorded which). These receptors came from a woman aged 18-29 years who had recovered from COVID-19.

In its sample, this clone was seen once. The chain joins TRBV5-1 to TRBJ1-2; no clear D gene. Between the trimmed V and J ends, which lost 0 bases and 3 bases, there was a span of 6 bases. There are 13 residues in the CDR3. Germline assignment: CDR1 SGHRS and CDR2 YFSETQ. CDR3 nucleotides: TGCGCCAGCAGCTTGGCTCCGGACTATGGCTACACCTTC. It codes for CASSLAPDYGYTF.

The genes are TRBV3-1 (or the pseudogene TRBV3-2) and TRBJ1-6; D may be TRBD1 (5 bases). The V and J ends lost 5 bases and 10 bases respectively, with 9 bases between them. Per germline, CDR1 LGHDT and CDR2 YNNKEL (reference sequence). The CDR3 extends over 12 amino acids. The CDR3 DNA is TGTGCCAGCAGCGAAACAGGATCACCCCTCCACTTT. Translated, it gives CASSETGSPLHF.

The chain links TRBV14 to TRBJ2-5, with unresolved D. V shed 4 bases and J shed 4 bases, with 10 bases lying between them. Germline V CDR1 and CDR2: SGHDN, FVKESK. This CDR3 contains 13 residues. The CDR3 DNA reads TGTGCCAGCAGCCCCTTCTACGGAGAGACCCAGTACTTC. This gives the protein CASSPFYGETQYF.

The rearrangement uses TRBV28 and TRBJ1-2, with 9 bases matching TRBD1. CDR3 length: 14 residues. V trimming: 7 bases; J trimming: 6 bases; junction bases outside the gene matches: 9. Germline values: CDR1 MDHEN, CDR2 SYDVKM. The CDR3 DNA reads TGTGCCAGCACCAGGGACAGGGAGTCCCATGGCTACACCTTC. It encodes CASTRDRESHGYTF.

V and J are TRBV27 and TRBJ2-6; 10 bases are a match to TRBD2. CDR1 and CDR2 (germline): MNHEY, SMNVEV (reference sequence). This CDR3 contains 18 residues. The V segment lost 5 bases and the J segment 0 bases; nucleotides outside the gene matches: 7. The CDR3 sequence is CASSLIAGGLSGANVLTF. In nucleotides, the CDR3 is TGTGCCAGCAGTCTCATAGCGGGGGGTCTCTCTGGGGCCAACGTCCTGACTTTC.

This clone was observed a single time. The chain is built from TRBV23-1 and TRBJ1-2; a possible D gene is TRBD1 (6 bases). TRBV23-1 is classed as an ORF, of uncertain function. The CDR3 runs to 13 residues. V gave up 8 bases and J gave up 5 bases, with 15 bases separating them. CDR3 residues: CASGPQGWYGYTF. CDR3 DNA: TGCGCCAGCGGCCCGCAGGGGTGGTATGGCTACACCTTC.

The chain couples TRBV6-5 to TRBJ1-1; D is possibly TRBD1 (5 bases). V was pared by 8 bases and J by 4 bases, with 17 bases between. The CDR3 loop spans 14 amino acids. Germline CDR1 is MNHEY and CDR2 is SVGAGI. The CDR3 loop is CASSHGGIGTEAFF. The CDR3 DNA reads TGTGCCAGCTCCCACGGGGGGATAGGCACTGAAGCTTTCTTT.

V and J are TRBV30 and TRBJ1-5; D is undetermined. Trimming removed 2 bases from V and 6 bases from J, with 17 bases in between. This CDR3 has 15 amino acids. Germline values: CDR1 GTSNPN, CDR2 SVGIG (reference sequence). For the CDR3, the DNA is TGTGCCTGGAGTAAAGGAGTCGTGAGGAGTCAGCCCCAGCATTTT. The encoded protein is CAWSKGVVRSQPQHF.

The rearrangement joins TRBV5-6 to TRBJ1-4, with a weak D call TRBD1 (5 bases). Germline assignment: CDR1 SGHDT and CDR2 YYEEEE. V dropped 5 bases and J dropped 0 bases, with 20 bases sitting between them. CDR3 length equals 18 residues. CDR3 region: CASRAAGEQISTNEKLFF. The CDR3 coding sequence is TGTGCCAGCAGGGCGGCGGGGGAGCAGATTTCAACTAATGAAAAACTGTTTTTT.

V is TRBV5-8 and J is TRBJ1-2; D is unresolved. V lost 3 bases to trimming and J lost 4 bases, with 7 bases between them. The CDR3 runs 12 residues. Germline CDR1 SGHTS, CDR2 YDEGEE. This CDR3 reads CASSSGVYGYTF. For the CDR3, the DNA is TGTGCCAGCAGCTCCGGAGTCTATGGCTACACCTTC.

The DNA for the CDR3 is TGCGCCAGCAGCTTGCCCCCGGGACTCTCAGAGACCCAGTACTTC. Translation: CASSLPPGLSETQYF. The chain is built from TRBV5-1 and TRBJ2-5, with D perhaps matching TRBD2 (6 bases). Germline V gene lookup returns CDR1 SGHRS and CDR2 YFSETQ. V was pared by 1 base and J by 4 bases, with 14 bases between. The CDR3 covers 15 residues.

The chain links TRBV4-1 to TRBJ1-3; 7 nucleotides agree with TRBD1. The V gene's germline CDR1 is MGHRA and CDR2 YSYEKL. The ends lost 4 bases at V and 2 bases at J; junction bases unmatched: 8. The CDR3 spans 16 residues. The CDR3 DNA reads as TGCGCCAGCAGCCGGGAAGGGACAGCCGCTGGAAACACCATATATTTT. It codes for CASSREGTAAGNTIYF.

CDR3 loop: CASSQSGLYWITQYF. CDR3 DNA: TGCGCCAGCAGTCAATCGGGACTATATTGGATAACGCAGTATTTT. The rearrangement joins TRBV23-1 to TRBJ2-3; 7 positions match TRBD2. TRBV23-1 is treated as an ORF (open reading frame) with a function not yet certain. The CDR3 sequence is 15 residues long. Trimming cost V 0 bases and J 9 bases; bases outside gene matches: 9.

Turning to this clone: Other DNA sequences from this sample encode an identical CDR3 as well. In DNA, the CDR3 is TGTGCCAGCAGCCGGGACAGAGGCTCCTACAATGAGCAGTTCTTC. This sequence encodes CASSRDRGSYNEQFF. The chain links TRBV5-4 to TRBJ2-1, with 7 bases fitting TRBD1. V was pared by 4 bases and J by 0 bases, with 4 bases of the junction left unmatched. This CDR3 comprises 15 residues. Germline CDR1 and CDR2: SGHNT and YYREEE (reference sequence).

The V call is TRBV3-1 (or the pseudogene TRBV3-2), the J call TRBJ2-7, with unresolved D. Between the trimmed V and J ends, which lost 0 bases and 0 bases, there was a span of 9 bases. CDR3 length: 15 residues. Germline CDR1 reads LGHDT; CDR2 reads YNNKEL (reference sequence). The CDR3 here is CASSQEFDSSYEQYF. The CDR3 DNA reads TGTGCCAGCAGCCAAGAGTTCGATAGCTCCTACGAGCAGTACTTC.

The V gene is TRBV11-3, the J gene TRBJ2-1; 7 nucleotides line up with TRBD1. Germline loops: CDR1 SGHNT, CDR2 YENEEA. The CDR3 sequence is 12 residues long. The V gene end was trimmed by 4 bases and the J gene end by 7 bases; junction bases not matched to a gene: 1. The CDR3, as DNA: TGTGCCAGCAGCTCGGGACAGAATGAGCAGTTCTTC. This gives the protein CASSSGQNEQFF.

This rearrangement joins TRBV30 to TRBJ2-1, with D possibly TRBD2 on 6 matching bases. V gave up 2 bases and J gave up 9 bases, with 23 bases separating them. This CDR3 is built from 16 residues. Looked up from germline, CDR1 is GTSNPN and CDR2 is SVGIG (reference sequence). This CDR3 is CAWSPILGQGSGEQFF. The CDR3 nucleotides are TGTGCCTGGAGTCCTATACTGGGGCAGGGTAGCGGTGAGCAGTTCTTC.

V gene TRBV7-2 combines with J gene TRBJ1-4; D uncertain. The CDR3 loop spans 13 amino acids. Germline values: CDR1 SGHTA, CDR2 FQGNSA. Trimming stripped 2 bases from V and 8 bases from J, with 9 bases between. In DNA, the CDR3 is TGTGCCAGCAGCTTACCAGCGGAGGAAAAACTGTTTTTT. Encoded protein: CASSLPAEEKLFF.

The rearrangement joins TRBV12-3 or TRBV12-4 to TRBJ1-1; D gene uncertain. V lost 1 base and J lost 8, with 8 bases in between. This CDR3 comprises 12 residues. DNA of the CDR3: TGTGCCAGCAGTTTAGGGAGAGGGGAAGCTTTCTTT. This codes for CASSLGRGEAFF.

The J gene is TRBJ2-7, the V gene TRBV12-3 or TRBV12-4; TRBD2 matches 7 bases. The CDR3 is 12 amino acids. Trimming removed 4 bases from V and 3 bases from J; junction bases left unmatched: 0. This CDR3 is CASSWEGYEQYF. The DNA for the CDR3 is TGTGCCAGCAGTTGGGAGGGCTACGAGCAGTACTTC.

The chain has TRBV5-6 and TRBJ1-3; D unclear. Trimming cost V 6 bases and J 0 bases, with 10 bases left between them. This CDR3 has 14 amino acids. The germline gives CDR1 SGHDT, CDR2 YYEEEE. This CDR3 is CASTWAFSGNTIYF. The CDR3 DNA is TGTGCCAGCACCTGGGCCTTCTCTGGAAACACCATATATTTT.

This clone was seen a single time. In nucleotides, the CDR3 is TGCGCCAGCAGCCTTCATCACGGCGCTGGGGGGGAAAATGGCTACACCTTC. The encoded protein is CASSLHHGAGGENGYTF. The chain is built from TRBV4-1 and TRBJ1-2, with a tentative D call TRBD1 (5 bases). V was shortened by 4 bases and J by 6 bases, with 24 bases between the two germline ends. Per germline, CDR1 MGHRA and CDR2 YSYEKL. CDR3 length: 17 residues.

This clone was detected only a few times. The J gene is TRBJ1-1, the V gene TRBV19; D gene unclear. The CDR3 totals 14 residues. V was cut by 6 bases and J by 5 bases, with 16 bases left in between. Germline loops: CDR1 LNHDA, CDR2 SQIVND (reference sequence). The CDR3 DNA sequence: TGTGCCAGTAGGCCATTCCTAACGGGGACTGAAGCTTTCTTT. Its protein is CASRPFLTGTEAFF.

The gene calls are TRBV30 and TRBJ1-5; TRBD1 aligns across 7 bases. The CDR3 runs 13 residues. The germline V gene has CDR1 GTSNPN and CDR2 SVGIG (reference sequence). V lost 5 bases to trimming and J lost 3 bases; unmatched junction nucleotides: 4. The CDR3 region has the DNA TGTGCCTGGGCGACAGGGAACAATCAGCCCCAGCATTTT. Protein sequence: CAWATGNNQPQHF.

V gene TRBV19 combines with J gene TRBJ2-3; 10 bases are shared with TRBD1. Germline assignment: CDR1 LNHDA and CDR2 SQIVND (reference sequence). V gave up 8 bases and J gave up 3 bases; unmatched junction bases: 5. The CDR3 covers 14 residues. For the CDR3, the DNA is TGTGCCAGTTCCGACAGGGGGCGAACAGATACGCAGTATTTT. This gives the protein CASSDRGRTDTQYF. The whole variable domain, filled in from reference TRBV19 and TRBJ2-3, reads DGGITQSPKYLFRKEGQNVTLSCEQNLNHDAMYWYRQDPGQGLRLIYYSQIVNDFQKGDIAEGYSVSREKKESFPLTVTSAQKNPTAFYLCASSDRGRTDTQYFGPGTRLTVL.

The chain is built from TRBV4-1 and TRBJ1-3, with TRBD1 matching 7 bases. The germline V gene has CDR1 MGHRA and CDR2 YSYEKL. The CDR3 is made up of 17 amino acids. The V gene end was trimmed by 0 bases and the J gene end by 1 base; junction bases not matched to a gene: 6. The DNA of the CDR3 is TGCGCCAGCAGCCAAGATGCCGGACAGGCTTCTGGAAACACCATATATTTT. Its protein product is CASSQDAGQASGNTIYF.

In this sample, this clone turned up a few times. The CDR3 DNA is TGTGCCAGCACCTCTTTGGCAAGCAATCAGCCCCAGCATTTT. It is translated as CASTSLASNQPQHF. The chain carries TRBV28 and TRBJ1-5, with D unresolved. The germline V and J ends were trimmed by 7 bases and 1 base, with 11 bases remaining between them. The CDR3 loop spans 14 amino acids. CDR1 MDHEN and CDR2 SYDVKM come from the germline V gene.

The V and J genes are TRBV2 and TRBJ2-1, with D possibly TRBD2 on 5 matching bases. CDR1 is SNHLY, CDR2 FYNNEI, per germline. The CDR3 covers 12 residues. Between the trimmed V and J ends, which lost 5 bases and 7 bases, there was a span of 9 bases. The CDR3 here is CASSPGRNEQFF. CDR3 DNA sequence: TGTGCCAGCAGTCCGGGGAGAAATGAGCAGTTCTTC.